The clone carrying this TCR beta chain was found a few times. Its antigen is not known. The V end was cut by 5 bases, the J end by 7 bases, with 9 bases between. The germline gives CDR1 SGHAT, CDR2 FQNNGV. The CDR3 totals 12 residues. Individually, cDNA molecules had unique molecular identifiers attached to them. TCRdb reprocessed the 5' RACE reads via MiXCR and lists one record per CDR3 protein. The profile covers approximately 69,000 distinct CDR3 sequences, with roughly 12% appearing a single time and roughly 6.8% taken by the ten largest. These data are taken from a study of early T cells in non-severe SARS-CoV-2 infection. Background on the study: With bulk RNA from unsorted whole blood as input, sequencing yielded unpaired chains.

General study results and limits: Private and CD4 specificities were missed by VDJdb matching, skewed to anti-spike CD8.

This rearrangement joins TRBV11-2 to TRBJ1-5, with unresolved D. The source is an adult who was a healthcare worker with PCR-confirmed SARS-CoV-2 infection or an uninfected control (not recorded which). The material sequenced was whole blood. The CDR3 spells CASSRPQQPQHF. CDR3 in DNA: TGTGCCAGCAGCCGACCCCAACAGCCCCAGCATTTT.